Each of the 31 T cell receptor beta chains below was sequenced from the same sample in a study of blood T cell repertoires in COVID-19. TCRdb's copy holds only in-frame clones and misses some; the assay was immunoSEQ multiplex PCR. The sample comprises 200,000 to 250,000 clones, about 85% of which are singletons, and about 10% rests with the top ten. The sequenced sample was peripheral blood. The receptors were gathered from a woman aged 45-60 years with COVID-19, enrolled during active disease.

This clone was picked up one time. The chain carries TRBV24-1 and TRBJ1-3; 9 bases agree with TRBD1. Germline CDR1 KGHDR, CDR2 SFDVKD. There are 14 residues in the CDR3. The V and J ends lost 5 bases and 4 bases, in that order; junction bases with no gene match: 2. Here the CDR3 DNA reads TGTGCCACCAGTGGACAGGGGGTGGGAAACACCATATATTTT. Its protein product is CATSGQGVGNTIYF.

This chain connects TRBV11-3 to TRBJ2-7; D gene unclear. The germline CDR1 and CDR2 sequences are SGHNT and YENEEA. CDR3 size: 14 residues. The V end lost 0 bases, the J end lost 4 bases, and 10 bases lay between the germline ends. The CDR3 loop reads CASSLDGQQYEQYF. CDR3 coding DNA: TGTGCCAGCAGCTTAGATGGGCAGCAGTACGAGCAGTACTTC.

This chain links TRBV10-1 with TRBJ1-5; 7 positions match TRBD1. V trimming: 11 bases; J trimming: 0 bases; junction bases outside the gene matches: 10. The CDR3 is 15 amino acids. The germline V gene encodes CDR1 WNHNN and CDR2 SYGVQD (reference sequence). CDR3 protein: CAAFSDRVSNQPQHF. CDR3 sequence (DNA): TGCGCCGCCTTTAGTGACAGGGTTAGCAATCAGCCCCAGCATTTT.

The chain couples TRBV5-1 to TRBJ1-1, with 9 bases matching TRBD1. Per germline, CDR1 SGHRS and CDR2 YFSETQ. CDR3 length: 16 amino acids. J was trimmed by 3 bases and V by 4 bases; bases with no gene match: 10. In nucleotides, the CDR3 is TGCGCCAGCAGCATCACCGGGACAGGGCCTTACACTGAAGCTTTCTTT. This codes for CASSITGTGPYTEAFF.

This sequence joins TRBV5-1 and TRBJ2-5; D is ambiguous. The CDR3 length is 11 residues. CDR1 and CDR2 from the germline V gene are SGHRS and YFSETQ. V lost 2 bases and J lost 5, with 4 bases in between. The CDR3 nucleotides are TGCGCCAGCAGCTTCGGGGAGACCCAGTACTTC. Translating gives CASSFGETQYF.

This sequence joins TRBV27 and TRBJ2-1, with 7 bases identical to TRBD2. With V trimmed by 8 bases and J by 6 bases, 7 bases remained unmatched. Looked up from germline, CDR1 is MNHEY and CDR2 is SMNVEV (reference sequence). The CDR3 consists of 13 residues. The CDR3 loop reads CASWGGRRNEQFF. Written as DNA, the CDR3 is TGTGCCAGCTGGGGGGGACGACGCAATGAGCAGTTCTTC.

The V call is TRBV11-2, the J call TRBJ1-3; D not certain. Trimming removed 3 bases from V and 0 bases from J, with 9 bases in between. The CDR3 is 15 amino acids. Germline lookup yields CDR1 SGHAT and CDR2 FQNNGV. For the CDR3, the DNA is TGTGCCAGCAGCTTCACAGCCATCTCTGGAAACACCATATATTTT. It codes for CASSFTAISGNTIYF.

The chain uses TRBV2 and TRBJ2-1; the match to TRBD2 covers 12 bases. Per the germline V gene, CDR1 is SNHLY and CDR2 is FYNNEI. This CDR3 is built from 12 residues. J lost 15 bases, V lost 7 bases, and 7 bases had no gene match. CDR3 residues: CASTGLAGRAFF. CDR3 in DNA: TGTGCCAGCACCGGACTAGCGGGGCGGGCGTTCTTC.

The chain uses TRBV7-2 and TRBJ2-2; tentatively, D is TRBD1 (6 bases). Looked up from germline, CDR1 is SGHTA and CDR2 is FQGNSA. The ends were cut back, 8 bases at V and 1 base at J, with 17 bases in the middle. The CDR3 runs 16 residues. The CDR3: CASPLHREKNTGELFF. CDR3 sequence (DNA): TGTGCCAGCCCCTTACACAGGGAAAAGAACACCGGGGAGCTGTTTTTT.

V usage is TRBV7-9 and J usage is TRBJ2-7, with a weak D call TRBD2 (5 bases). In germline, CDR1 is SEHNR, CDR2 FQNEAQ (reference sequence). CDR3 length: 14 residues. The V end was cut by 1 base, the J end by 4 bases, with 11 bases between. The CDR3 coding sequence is TGTGCCAGCAGCTTAGGCTCTACGGGGTACGAGCAGTACTTC. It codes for CASSLGSTGYEQYF.

The CDR3 spells CASSHSTGELSYNEQFF. The DNA of the CDR3 is TGTGCCAGCAGTCACTCCACAGGGGAATTATCCTACAATGAGCAGTTCTTC. V gene TRBV2 combines with J gene TRBJ2-1; 7 bases line up with TRBD1. The CDR3 length is 17 residues. J lost 1 base, V lost 5 bases, and 11 bases had no gene match. Germline V gene sequence: CDR1 SNHLY, CDR2 FYNNEI.

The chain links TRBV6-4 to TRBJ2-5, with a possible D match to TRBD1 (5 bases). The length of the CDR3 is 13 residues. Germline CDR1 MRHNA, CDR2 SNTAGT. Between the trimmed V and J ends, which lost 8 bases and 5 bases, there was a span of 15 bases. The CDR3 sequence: CASPLGPGETQYF. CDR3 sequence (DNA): TGTGCCAGCCCCCTGGGGCCCGGGGAGACCCAGTACTTC.

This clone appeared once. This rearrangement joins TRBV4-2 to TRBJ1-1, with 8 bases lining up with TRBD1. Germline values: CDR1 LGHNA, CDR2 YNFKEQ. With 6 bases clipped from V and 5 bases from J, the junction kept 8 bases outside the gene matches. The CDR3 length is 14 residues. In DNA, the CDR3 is TGTGCCAGCAGTCACAGGGGGTTCGGAACTGAAGCTTTCTTT. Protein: CASSHRGFGTEAFF.

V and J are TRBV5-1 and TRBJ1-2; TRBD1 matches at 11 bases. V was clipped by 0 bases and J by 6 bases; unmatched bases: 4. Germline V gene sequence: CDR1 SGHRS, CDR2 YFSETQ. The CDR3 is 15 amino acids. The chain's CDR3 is CASSLGPGQGDGYTF. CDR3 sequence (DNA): TGCGCCAGCAGCTTGGGTCCGGGACAGGGGGATGGCTACACCTTC.

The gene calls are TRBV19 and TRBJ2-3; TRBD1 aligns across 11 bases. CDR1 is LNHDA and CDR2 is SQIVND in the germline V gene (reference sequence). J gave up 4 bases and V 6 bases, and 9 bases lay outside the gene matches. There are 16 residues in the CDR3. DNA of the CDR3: TGTGCCAGTAGCACCGGAGGGACAGGGGGAGCAGATACGCAGTATTTT. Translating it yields CASSTGGTGGADTQYF.

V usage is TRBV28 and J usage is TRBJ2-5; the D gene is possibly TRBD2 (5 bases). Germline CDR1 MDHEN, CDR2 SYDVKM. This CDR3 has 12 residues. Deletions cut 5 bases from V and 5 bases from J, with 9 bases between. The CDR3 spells CASSVLAETQYF. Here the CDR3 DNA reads TGTGCCAGCAGTGTTTTAGCGGAGACCCAGTACTTC.

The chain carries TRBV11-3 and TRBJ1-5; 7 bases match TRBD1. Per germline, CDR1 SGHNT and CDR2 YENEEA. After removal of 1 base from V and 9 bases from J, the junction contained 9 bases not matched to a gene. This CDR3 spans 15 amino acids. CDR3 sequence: CASSLVRDSRSPQHF. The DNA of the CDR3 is TGTGCCAGCAGCTTAGTCCGGGACAGCAGGTCGCCCCAGCATTTT.

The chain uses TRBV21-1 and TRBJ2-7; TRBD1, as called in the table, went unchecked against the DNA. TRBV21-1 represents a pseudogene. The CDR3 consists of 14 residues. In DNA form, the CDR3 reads TGTGCCAGCAGCCCAAAACACAGCTCCTACGAGCAGTACGTC. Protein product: CASSPKHSSYEQYV.

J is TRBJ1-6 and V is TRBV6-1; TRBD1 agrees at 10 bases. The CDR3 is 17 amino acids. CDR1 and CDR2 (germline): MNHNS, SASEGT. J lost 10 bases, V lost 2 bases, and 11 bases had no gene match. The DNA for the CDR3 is TGTGCCAGCAGTGAACCCCAACCGGGACAGGGGACCTCACCCCTCCACTTT. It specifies CASSEPQPGQGTSPLHF.

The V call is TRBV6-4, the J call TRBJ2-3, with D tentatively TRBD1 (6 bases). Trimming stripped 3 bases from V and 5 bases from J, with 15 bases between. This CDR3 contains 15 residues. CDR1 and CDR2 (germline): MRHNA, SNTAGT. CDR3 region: CASSEGTTVRDTQYF. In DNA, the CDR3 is TGTGCCAGCAGTGAAGGGACAACGGTGCGAGATACGCAGTATTTT.

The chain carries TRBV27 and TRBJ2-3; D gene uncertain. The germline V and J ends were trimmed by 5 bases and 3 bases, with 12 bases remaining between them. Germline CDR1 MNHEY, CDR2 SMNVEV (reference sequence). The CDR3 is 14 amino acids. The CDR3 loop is CASSPVFRTDTQYF. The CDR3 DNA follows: TGTGCCAGCAGTCCGGTCTTTCGTACAGATACGCAGTATTTT.

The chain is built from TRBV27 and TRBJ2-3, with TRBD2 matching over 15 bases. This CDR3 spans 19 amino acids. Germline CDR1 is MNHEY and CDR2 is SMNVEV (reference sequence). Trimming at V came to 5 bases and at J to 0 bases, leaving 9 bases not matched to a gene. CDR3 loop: CASSPTGLAGGLSTDTQYF. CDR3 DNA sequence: TGTGCCAGCAGTCCGACGGGACTAGCGGGGGGCCTAAGCACAGATACGCAGTATTTT.

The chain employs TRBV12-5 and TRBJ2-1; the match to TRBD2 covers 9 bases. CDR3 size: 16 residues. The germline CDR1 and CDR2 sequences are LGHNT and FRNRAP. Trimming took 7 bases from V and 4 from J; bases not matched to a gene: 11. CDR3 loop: CASALSAGGSYNEQFF. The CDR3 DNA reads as TGTGCTAGTGCCCTCTCAGCGGGGGGCTCTTACAATGAGCAGTTCTTC.

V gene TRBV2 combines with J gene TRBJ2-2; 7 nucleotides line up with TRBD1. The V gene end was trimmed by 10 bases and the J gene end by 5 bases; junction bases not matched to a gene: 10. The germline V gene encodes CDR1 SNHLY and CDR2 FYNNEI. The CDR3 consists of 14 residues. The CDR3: CAMTGPLRTGELFF. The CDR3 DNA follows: TGTGCCATGACAGGGCCGTTAAGGACCGGGGAGCTGTTTTTT.

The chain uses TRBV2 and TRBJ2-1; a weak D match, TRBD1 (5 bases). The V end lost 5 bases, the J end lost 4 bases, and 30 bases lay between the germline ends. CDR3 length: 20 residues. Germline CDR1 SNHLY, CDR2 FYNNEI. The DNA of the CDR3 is TGTGCCAGCAGTCCGATTCAGCGCCCAGGGCCAGCTCAGTTTTACAATGAGCAGTTCTTC. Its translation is CASSPIQRPGPAQFYNEQFF.

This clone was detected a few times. The CDR3 coding sequence is TGTGCCACCCTAGCGGGGGGTGCTTTCGGGGAGCTGTTTTTT. Translated: CATLAGGAFGELFF. V gene TRBV6-6 combines with J gene TRBJ2-2; 11 bases line up with TRBD2. The CDR3 sequence is 14 residues long. Trimming took 10 bases from V and 7 from J; bases not matched to a gene: 8. CDR1 is MNHNY, CDR2 SVGAGI, per germline (reference sequence).

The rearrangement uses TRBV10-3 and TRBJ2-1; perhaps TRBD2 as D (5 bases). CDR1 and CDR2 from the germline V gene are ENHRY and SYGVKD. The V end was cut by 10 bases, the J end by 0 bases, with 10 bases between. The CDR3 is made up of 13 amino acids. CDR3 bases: TGTGCCAGCAGGAGGCCCTCCTACAATGAGCAGTTCTTC. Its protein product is CASRRPSYNEQFF.

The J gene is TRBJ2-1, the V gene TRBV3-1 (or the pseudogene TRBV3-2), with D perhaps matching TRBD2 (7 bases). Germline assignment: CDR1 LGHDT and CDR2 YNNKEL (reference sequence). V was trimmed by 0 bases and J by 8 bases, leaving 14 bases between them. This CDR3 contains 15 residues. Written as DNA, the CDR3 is TGTGCCAGCAGCCAAGATGTGGGGGGGCTCGATGAGCAGTTCTTC. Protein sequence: CASSQDVGGLDEQFF.

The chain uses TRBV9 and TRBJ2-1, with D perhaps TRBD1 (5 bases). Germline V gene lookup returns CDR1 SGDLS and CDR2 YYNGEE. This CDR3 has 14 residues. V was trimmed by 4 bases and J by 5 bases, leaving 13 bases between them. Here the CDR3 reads CASSPYDRDNEQFF. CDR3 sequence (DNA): TGTGCCAGCAGCCCATATGACAGAGACAATGAGCAGTTCTTC.

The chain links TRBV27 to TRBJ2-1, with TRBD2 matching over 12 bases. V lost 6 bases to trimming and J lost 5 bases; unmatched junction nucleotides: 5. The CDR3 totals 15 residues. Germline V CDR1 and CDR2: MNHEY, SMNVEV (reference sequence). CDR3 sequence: CASRLAGGRNNEQFF. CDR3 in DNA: TGTGCCAGCAGACTAGCGGGGGGTCGCAACAATGAGCAGTTCTTC.

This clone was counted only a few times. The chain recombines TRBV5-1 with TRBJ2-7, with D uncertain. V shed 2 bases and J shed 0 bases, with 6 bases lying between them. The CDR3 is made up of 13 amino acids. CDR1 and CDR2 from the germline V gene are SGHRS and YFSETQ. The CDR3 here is CASSLTSSYEQYV. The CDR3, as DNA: TGCGCCAGCAGCTTAACGAGCTCCTACGAGCAGTACGTC.